The sequence of this T cell receptor (beta chain) was determined in a study of Ad26.COV2.S vaccination and SARS-CoV-2 variants. Whole-study results and caveats: Post-vaccination breadth of spike-specific CD8+ and CD4+ T cell responses was reportedly substantial.

TCRdb's table, derived via immunoSEQ multiplex PCR, lists solely in-frame clones and lacks some. Found here are 510,000 or so clones, around 85% of them singletons; the top ten hold roughly 13%. Specified treatment: approximately 18 received Ad26.COV2.S at low or high dose, single or two shots; about 5 received placebo; per-sample allocation not given. Samples were taken on day 63 after the first vaccine or placebo injection. In Boston, the donor was an adult between 18-55 years of age. Notes on this clone: Its antigen remains unknown.

The sequence was collected from a person aged 18-65 years who received the Ad26.COV2.S COVID-19 vaccine or a placebo. The material was peripheral blood, obtained in a trial of Ad26.COV2.S vaccine versus placebo.

In DNA, the CDR3 is TGTGCCAGCAGTTTTCACCCGCTAGCCAAAAACATTCAGTACTTC. Protein: CASSFHPLAKNIQYF. J is TRBJ2-4 and V is TRBV27; D gene ambiguous. Per germline, CDR1 MNHEY and CDR2 SMNVEV (reference sequence). Trimming took off 3 bases at V and 0 bases at J, with 9 bases between the two ends. The CDR3 loop spans 15 amino acids.